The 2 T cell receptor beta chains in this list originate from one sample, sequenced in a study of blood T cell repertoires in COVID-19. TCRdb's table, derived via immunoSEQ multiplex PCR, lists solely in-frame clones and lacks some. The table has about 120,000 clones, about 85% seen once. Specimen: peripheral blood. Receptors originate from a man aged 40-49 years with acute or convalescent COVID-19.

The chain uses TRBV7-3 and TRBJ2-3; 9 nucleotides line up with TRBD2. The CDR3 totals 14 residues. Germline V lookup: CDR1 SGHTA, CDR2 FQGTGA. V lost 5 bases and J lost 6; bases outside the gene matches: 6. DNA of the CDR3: TGTGCCAGCAGCGTAAGCGGGGGGCAGGATACGCAGTATTTT. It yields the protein CASSVSGGQDTQYF.

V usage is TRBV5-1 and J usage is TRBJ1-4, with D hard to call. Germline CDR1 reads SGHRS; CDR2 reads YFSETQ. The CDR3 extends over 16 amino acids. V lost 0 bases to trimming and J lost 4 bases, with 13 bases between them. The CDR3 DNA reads TGCGCCAGCAGCTTGGCCGTCGGGGTTAATAATGAAAAACTGTTTTTT. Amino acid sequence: CASSLAVGVNNEKLFF. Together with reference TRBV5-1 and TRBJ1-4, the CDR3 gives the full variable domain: KAGVTQTPRYLIKTRGQQVTLSCSPISGHRSVSWYQQTPGQGLQFLFEYFSETQRNKGNFPGRFSGRQFSNSRSEMNVSTLELGDSALYLCASSLAVGVNNEKLFFGSGTQLSVL.